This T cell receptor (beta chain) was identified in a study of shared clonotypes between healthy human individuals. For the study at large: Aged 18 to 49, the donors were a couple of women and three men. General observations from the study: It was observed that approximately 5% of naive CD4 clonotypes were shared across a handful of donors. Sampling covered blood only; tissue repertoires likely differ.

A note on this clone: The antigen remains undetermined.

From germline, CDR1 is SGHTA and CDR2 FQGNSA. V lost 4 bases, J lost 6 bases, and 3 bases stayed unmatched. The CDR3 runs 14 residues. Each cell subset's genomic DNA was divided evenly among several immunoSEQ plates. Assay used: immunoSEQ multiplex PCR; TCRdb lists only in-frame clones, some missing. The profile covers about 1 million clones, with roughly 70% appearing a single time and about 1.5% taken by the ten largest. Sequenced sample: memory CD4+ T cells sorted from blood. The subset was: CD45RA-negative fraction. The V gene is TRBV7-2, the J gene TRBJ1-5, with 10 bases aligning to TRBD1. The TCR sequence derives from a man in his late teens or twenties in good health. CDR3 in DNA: TGTGCCAGCAGCTCGACAGGGGGCTCTCAGCCCCAGCATTTT. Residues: CASSSTGGSQPQHF.